The present T cell receptor beta chain was sequenced within a study of shared clonotypes between healthy human individuals. The table lists this clone with a count of one. Using immunoSEQ multiplex PCR, the repertoire was profiled, and TCRdb retains in-frame clones only, with some absent. The data contain around 2.1 million clones, roughly 91% of them singletons. This CDR3 is built from 15 residues. The V and J ends lost 7 bases and 5 bases, in that order; junction bases with no gene match: 11. Germline V gene data show CDR1 as MNHEY and CDR2 as SMNVEV (reference sequence). Terminally differentiated effector memory CD45RA+ cells were excluded from the naive CD8 cells, which were CD45RO-negative and positively selected for CCR7.

The sample consisted of naive CD8+ T cells from PBMCs. The source is a man aged 18 to 35 in good health. Some clones in this sample may be carry-over from other donors' samples. The chain has TRBV27 and TRBJ2-7, with TRBD1 identical over 10 bases. DNA for the CDR3: TGTGCCAGCACCACTTGGGACAGGGGAAGAAACGAGCAGTACTTC. It is translated as CASTTWDRGRNEQYF.